The TCR beta chain under discussion was sequenced for a study of T cell repertoires in cytomegalovirus infection. Across the whole study: CMV infection together with matching HLA type was indicated by public TCR beta signatures.

Broader study findings: Summed frequency of public TCR beta families distinguished CMV carriers with the relevant HLA. Ex vivo, HLA-C-restricted CMV-specific TCR beta clonotypes prevailed over the rest of the response.

Germline CDR1 is SGDLS and CDR2 is YYNGEE. The V and J ends lost 0 bases and 5 bases, in that order; junction bases with no gene match: 9. The CDR3 extends over 16 amino acids. In this sample, this clonotype turned up a few times. Antigen unknown. Each CDR3 protein gets one entry after TCRdb re-called the reads with MiXCR. The table has roughly 630,000 distinct CDR3 sequences, approximately 24% seen once. This sequence joins TRBV9 and TRBJ2-5; 8 bases align to TRBD2. The clonotype originates from a human donor in good health (CMV status not recorded). Some clones in this sample may be carry-over from other donors' samples. The sample consisted of CD8+ T cells from PBMCs. This CDR3 reads CASSVELAGVGETQYF. The DNA for the CDR3 is TGTGCCAGCAGCGTAGAGCTAGCGGGCGTCGGGGAGACCCAGTACTTC.